This T cell receptor beta chain originates from a study of early T cells in non-severe SARS-CoV-2 infection (dated by TCRdb to 2020 to 2022). With regard to the full study: TCR sequencing used bulk RNA from unsorted whole blood, so alpha and beta chains could not be paired. The full study reports these points: VDJdb matching was skewed toward anti-spike CD8 responses and likely underestimated virus-specific expansions by missing private and CD4 specificities.

This clonotype was counted many times. Its antigen is currently not known. Within one base of it there is no much larger clone, and no base qualities were kept. Library prep was done by 5' RACE. Data came from a NextSeq 500. Unique molecular identifiers were attached to individual cDNA molecules in the TCR library protocol so that sequencing error and PCR bias could be corrected. Sequencing covered both TCR alpha and beta chains, and within each sample the abundances of alpha and beta sequences were tightly co-correlated. As for the original processing: Decombinator V4 was used to annotate the V gene, J gene and CDR3 of the TCR sequences. Expanded TCRs were defined as changing significantly between any two time points under a Poisson model with p below 0.0001. Abundances of TCRs were expressed as counts per million after normalisation to the total number of TCRs sequenced in each sample. MAIT TCRs were defined by TRAV1-2 paired with TRAJ12, TRAJ20 or TRAJ33, and iNKT TCRs by TRAV10 paired with TRAJ18. VDJdb, accessed 1 November 2021, was searched for CMV, EBV and SARS-CoV-2 annotated TCRs, with TCRs annotated for multiple antigens excluded. TCRdb reanalyzed the raw reads on its own, using fastp at Q25 for trimming and MiXCR for clone calling, and kept in-frame beta chains. Each entry is one CDR3 protein sequence, shown with its most common DNA and genes. TCRdb's processing, not the study's, gives the V and J calls here. Recorded for this sample are tens of thousands of distinct CDR3 sequences; 5.4% of them occurred a single time. The ten largest account for approximately 5.7% of the sample.

V is pared back by 6 bases and J by 1 base, with 9 bases lying between the germline termini. The CDR3 goes from the cysteine to the phenylalanine over 13 residues. The sequence is cut down to CDR3 DNA, 39 bases in frame from base 1. In the germline V gene (reference sequence), CDR1 corresponds to MNHEY and CDR2 to SMNVEV. This was a case-control study nested in a cohort of healthcare workers in London, UK, who had nasopharyngeal swab PCR tests and blood samples taken every week. Healthcare workers were enrolled in the week of the UK lockdown, from 23 to 31 March 2020, and were followed every week for up to roughly 15 weeks.

This chain joins TRBV27 to TRBJ1-1, and possibly TRBD1, on 6 matching bases. The receptor's source is an adult who was a healthcare worker with PCR-confirmed SARS-CoV-2 infection or an uninfected control (not recorded which). The material sequenced was whole blood, taken at baseline. Here the CDR3 is given as CASSWTANTEAFF. The sequenced DNA: TGTGCCAGCAGCTGGACAGCGAACACTGAAGCTTTCTTT.